These 19 T cell receptor beta chains came from one sample sequenced in a study of T cells in Graves' hyperthyroidism and ophthalmopathy. Amplification of TCR beta CDR3 regions was performed using RNA transcripts as template. An initial round of RT-PCR targeting the TCR CDR3 relied on the HTBI primer set. TCRdb re-derived calls from the multiplex PCR reads in MiXCR, one entry per CDR3 protein. The sample lists roughly 520,000 distinct CDR3 sequences, roughly 24% occurring once. Material: blood. The source is a woman between 25 and 40 years old with Graves' ophthalmopathy.

This clonotype was seen ten or more times. The chain is built from TRBV2 and TRBJ2-7; D is unclear. Looked up from germline, CDR1 is SNHLY and CDR2 is FYNNEI. This CDR3 spans 14 amino acids. V gave up 1 base and J gave up 3 bases, with 10 bases separating them. CDR3 residues: CASSEGGSGYEQYF. The DNA of the CDR3 is TGTGCCAGCAGTGAAGGTGGCAGTGGCTACGAGCAGTACTTC. Looking up the rest from reference TRBV2 and TRBJ2-7 gives the full variable domain: EPEVTQTPSHQVTQMGQEVILRCVPISNHLYFYWYRQILGQKVEFLVSFYNNEISEKSEIFDDQFSVERPDGSNFTLKIRSTKLEDSAMYFCASSEGGSGYEQYFGPGTRLTVT.

The chain uses TRBV10-3 and TRBJ1-2; 8 bases match TRBD1. The CDR3 runs to 15 residues. CDR1 ENHRY and CDR2 SYGVKD come from the germline V gene. The junction had 6 bases not matched to a gene; V was cut back by 2 bases and J by 4 bases. The CDR3 region is CAISERTGTSYGYTF. The CDR3 coding sequence is TGTGCCATCAGTGAGCGGACAGGGACAAGCTATGGCTACACCTTC.

This clonotype came up a few times. The V and J genes are TRBV6-2 or TRBV6-3 and TRBJ1-5; 7 nucleotides line up with TRBD1. The CDR3 is 19 residues long. From germline, CDR1 is MNHEY and CDR2 SVGEGT. The junction had 21 bases not matched to a gene; V was cut back by 6 bases and J by 4 bases. CDR3 sequence reads: CASSPQSGQAGSWNQPQHF. The DNA for the CDR3 is TGTGCCAGCAGCCCACAATCCGGACAGGCGGGTTCGTGGAATCAGCCCCAGCATTTT.

This clonotype was detected ten times or more. V usage is TRBV7-2 and J usage is TRBJ1-2; D not certain. V dropped 0 bases and J dropped 0 bases, with 5 bases sitting between them. Germline-derived CDR1 and CDR2 are SGHTA and FQGNSA. The CDR3 runs 14 residues. In DNA, the CDR3 is TGTGCCAGCAGCTTAGCGCCTTCTAACTATGGCTACACCTTC. It specifies CASSLAPSNYGYTF.

This chain joins TRBV28 and TRBJ1-1; TRBD1 might be the D (6 bases). V was cut by 9 bases and J by 0 bases, with 20 bases left in between. This CDR3 is built from 16 residues. Germline values: CDR1 MDHEN, CDR2 SYDVKM. The CDR3 sequence: CARRSGVRNLNTEAFF. CDR3 bases: TGTGCCAGGAGATCAGGGGTCCGTAATTTGAACACTGAAGCTTTCTTT.

This clonotype has more than one count but fewer than ten. J is TRBJ1-5 and V is TRBV28; 7 bases fit TRBD1. This CDR3 comprises 15 residues. Germline values: CDR1 MDHEN, CDR2 SYDVKM. The V segment lost 7 bases and the J segment 3 bases; nucleotides outside the gene matches: 9. CDR3 in amino acids: CASTSGGTDNQPQHF. The DNA of the CDR3 is TGTGCCAGCACTTCCGGGGGGACAGACAATCAGCCCCAGCATTTT.

This sequence joins TRBV19 and TRBJ1-1; D gene unclear. V was pared by 5 bases and J by 1 base, with 14 bases between. There are 15 residues in the CDR3. Germline loops: CDR1 LNHDA, CDR2 SQIVND (reference sequence). CDR3 amino acids: CASSFSAAENTEAFF. The DNA for the CDR3 is TGTGCCAGTAGTTTCTCAGCAGCGGAGAACACTGAAGCTTTCTTT.

This clonotype was detected many times. The chain employs TRBV5-1 and TRBJ1-2; D gene ambiguous. This CDR3 has 13 amino acids. V was trimmed by 2 bases and J by 6 bases, leaving 11 bases between them. Germline V gives CDR1 SGHRS, CDR2 YFSETQ. CDR3 loop: CASSFNSEDGYTF. The CDR3 DNA reads as TGCGCCAGCAGCTTTAACAGCGAGGATGGCTACACCTTC.

The sample holds a few counts of this clonotype. V gene TRBV6-2 or TRBV6-3 combines with J gene TRBJ1-5; 7 nucleotides line up with TRBD1. V gave up 5 bases and J gave up 4 bases; unmatched junction bases: 8. Looked up from germline, CDR1 is MNHEY and CDR2 is SVGEGT. The CDR3 is 15 amino acids. CDR3 residues: CASSQGTVGNQPQHF. The CDR3 coding sequence is TGTGCCAGCAGTCAAGGGACAGTGGGGAATCAGCCCCAGCATTTT.

Many counts were recorded for this clonotype. CDR3 in amino acids: CASSEITGGGQPQHF. The CDR3 DNA reads TGTGCCAGCAGTGAGATAACAGGGGGCGGACAGCCCCAGCATTTT. The rearrangement uses TRBV2 and TRBJ1-5; 9 bases map to TRBD1. V gave up 3 bases and J gave up 7 bases; unmatched junction bases: 7. The CDR3 length is 15 residues. Germline V CDR1 and CDR2: SNHLY, FYNNEI.

This clonotype was found many times. The V call is TRBV20-1, the J call TRBJ2-7, with TRBD2 identical over 7 bases. Germline V lookup: CDR1 DFQATT, CDR2 SNEGSKA (reference sequence). The CDR3 covers 14 residues. J lost 4 bases, V lost 3 bases, and 9 bases had no gene match. This CDR3 reads CSARSSGGLYEQYF. For the CDR3, the DNA is TGCAGTGCTAGGTCTAGCGGTGGCCTTTACGAGCAGTACTTC.

This clonotype was seen repeatedly, ten times or more. The chain couples TRBV20-1 to TRBJ2-7, with TRBD2 matching over 10 bases. Trimming cost V 5 bases and J 3 bases; bases outside gene matches: 4. Germline V gene data show CDR1 as DFQATT and CDR2 as SNEGSKA (reference sequence). The CDR3 has 13 residues. CDR3 sequence: CSARTSGYYEQYF. The DNA for the CDR3 is TGCAGTGCTCGGACTAGCGGATACTACGAGCAGTACTTC.

This clonotype was observed many times. V gene TRBV20-1 combines with J gene TRBJ1-5; TRBD1 matches at 10 bases. Germline CDR1 is DFQATT and CDR2 is SNEGSKA (reference sequence). Trimming at V came to 1 base and at J to 0 bases, leaving 0 bases not matched to a gene. The CDR3 loop spans 15 amino acids. The CDR3 nucleotides read TGCAGTGCTAGAGGGGACAGGGGTAGCAATCAGCCCCAGCATTTT. As protein: CSARGDRGSNQPQHF.

The chain couples TRBV2 to TRBJ2-5, with 9 bases fitting TRBD2. Germline lookup yields CDR1 SNHLY and CDR2 FYNNEI. The CDR3 totals 14 residues. V shed 4 bases, J shed 5 bases, and the junction held 5 bases outside the gene matches. The CDR3: CASSVRRGGETQYF. The CDR3 nucleotides read TGTGCCAGCAGTGTTCGGCGGGGGGGGGAGACCCAGTACTTC. Combining the CDR3 with reference TRBV2 and TRBJ2-5 gives the whole variable domain EPEVTQTPSHQVTQMGQEVILRCVPISNHLYFYWYRQILGQKVEFLVSFYNNEISEKSEIFDDQFSVERPDGSNFTLKIRSTKLEDSAMYFCASSVRRGGETQYFGPGTRLLVL.

This clonotype was found a few times. The chain couples TRBV6-1 to TRBJ1-1; possible D gene TRBD1, 5 bases. Germline loops: CDR1 MNHNS, CDR2 SASEGT. This CDR3 has 15 residues. V lost 1 base to trimming and J lost 4 bases, with 13 bases between them. CDR3 loop: CASSEGWGGSTEAFF. CDR3 bases: TGTGCCAGCAGTGAAGGGTGGGGGGGGAGCACTGAAGCTTTCTTT.

In this sample, this clonotype turned up once. The chain employs TRBV6-1 and TRBJ2-7, with D unresolved. This CDR3 is built from 13 residues. Germline values: CDR1 MNHNS, CDR2 SASEGT. Trimming cost V 11 bases and J 1 base, with 15 bases left between them. Here the CDR3 DNA reads TGTGCCTCCCACCCGGCGCTATCCTACGAGCAGTACTTC. It specifies CASHPALSYEQYF.

A single count supports this clonotype. V and J are TRBV19 and TRBJ1-1; a possible D gene is TRBD1 (5 bases). Germline V gene data show CDR1 as LNHDA and CDR2 as SQIVND (reference sequence). The V end lost 6 bases, the J end lost 1 base, and 12 bases lay between the germline ends. This CDR3 region has 14 residues. The CDR3 is CASSLRAPNTEAFF. The DNA for the CDR3 is TGTGCCAGTAGCCTCAGGGCCCCGAACACTGAAGCTTTCTTT.

This chain joins TRBV7-9 and TRBJ2-7; D remains unclear. The CDR3 totals 13 residues. From germline, CDR1 is SEHNR and CDR2 FQNEAQ (reference sequence). The V end was cut by 1 base, the J end by 2 bases, with 6 bases between. This chain's CDR3 is CASSLVGPYEQYF. The CDR3 bases are TGTGCCAGCAGCTTAGTCGGCCCCTACGAGCAGTACTTC.

The V gene is TRBV7-9, the J gene TRBJ1-5, with D hard to call. The CDR3 covers 15 residues. Trimming took 5 bases from V and 3 from J, leaving 14 bases between them. Germline CDR1 is SEHNR and CDR2 is FQNEAQ (reference sequence). This CDR3 reads CASSHFPLSNQPQHF. The CDR3, as DNA: TGTGCCAGCAGCCATTTCCCCCTATCCAATCAGCCCCAGCATTTT.